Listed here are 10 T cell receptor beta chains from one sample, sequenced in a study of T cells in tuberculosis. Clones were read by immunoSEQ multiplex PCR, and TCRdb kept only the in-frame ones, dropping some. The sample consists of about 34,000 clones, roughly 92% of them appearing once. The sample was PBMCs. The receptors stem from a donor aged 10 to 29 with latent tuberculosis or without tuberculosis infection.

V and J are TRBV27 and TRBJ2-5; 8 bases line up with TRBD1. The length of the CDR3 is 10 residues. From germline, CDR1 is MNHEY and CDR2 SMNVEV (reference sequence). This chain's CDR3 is CPLQGAQPYF. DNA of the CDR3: TGTCCGCTTCAGGGGGCGCAACCTTACTTC.

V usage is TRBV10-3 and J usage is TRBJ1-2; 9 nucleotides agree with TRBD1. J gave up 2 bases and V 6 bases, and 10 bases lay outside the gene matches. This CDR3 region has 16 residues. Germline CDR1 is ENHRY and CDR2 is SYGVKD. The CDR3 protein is CAISDVPGQGNYGYTF. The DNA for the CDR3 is TGTGCCATCAGCGACGTCCCGGGACAGGGAAACTATGGCTACACCTTC.

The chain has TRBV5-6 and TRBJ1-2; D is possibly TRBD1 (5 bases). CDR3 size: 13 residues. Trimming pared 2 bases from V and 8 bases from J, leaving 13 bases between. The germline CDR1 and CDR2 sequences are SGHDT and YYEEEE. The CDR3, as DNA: TGTGCCAGCAGCTTTATGGACATCCACGGCTACACCTTC. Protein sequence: CASSFMDIHGYTF.

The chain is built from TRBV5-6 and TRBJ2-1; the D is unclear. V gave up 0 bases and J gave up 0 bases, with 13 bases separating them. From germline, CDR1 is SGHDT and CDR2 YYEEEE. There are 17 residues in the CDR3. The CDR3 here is CASSLGRVLSSYNEQFF. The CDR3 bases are TGTGCCAGCAGCTTGGGCCGCGTACTGAGCTCCTACAATGAGCAGTTCTTC.

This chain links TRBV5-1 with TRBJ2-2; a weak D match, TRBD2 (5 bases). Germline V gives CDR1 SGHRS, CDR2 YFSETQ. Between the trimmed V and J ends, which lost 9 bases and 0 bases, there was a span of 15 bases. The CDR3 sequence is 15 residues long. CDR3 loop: CATAGGPANTGELFF. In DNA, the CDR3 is TGCGCCACCGCGGGTGGTCCGGCGAACACCGGGGAGCTGTTTTTT.

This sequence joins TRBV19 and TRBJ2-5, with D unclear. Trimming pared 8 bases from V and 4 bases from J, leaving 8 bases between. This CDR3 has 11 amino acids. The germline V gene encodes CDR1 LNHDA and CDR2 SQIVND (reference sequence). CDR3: CASGQRETQYF. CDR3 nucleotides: TGTGCCAGTGGGCAAAGAGAGACCCAGTACTTC.

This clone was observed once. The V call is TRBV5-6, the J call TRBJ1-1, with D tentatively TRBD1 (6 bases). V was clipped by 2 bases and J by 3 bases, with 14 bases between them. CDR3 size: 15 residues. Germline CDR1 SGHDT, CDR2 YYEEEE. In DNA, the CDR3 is TGTGCCAGCAGCTTATACAGGGAGAGCTACACTGAAGCTTTCTTT. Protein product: CASSLYRESYTEAFF.

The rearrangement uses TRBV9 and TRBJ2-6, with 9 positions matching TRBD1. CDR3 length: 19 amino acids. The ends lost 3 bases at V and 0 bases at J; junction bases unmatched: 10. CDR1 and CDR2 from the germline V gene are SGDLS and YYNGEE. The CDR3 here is CASSAKRDRALSGANVLTF. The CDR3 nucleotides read TGTGCCAGCAGCGCGAAAAGGGACAGGGCACTCTCTGGGGCCAACGTCCTGACTTTC.

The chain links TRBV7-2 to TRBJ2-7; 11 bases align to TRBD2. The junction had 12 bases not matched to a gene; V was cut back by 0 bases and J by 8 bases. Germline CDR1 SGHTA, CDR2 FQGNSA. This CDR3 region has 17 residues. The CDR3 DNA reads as TGTGCCAGCAGCTTAGCCTCGGCCTTACTAGCGGGAGTACAGCAGTACTTC. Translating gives CASSLASALLAGVQQYF.

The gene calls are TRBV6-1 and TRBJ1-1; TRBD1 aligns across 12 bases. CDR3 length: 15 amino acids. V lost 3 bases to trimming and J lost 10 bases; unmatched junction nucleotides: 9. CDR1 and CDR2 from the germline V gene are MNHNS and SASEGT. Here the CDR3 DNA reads TGTGCCAGCAGTGACCCGGGACAGGGGGCTCCGGGAGCTTTCTTT. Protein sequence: CASSDPGQGAPGAFF.